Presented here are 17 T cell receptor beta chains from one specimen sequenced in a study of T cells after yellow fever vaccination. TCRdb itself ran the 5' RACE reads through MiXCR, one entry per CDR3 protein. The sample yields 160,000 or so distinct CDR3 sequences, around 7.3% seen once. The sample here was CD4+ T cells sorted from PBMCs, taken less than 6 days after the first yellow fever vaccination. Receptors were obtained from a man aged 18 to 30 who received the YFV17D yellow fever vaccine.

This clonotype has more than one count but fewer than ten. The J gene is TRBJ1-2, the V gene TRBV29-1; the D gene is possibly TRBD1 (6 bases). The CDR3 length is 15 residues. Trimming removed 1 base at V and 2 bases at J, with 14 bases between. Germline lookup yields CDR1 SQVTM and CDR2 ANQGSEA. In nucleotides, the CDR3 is TGCAGCGTTGAAGTAGGGGGGTGGTACAACTATGGCTACACCTTC. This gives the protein CSVEVGGWYNYGYTF. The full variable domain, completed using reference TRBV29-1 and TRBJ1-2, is SAVISQKPSRDICQRGTSLTIQCQVDSQVTMMFWYRQQPGQSLTLIATANQGSEATYESGFVIDKFPISRPNLTFSTLTVSNMSPEDSSIYLCSVEVGGWYNYGYTFGSGTRLTVV.

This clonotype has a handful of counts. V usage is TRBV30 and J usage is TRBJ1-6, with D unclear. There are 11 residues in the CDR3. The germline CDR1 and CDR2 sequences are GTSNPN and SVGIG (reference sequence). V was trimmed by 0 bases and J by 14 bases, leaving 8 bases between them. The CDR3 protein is CAWSVQGTLHF. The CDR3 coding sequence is TGTGCCTGGAGTGTACAAGGGACCCTCCACTTT.

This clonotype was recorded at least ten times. The CDR3 DNA is TGTGCCAGCAGCTCGACAGCTAACTATGGCTACACCTTC. Protein: CASSSTANYGYTF. The V and J genes are TRBV7-9 and TRBJ1-2; a possible D gene is TRBD1 (5 bases). V dropped 4 bases and J dropped 0 bases, with 6 bases sitting between them. This CDR3 is 13 amino acids long. In germline, CDR1 is SEHNR, CDR2 FQNEAQ (reference sequence).

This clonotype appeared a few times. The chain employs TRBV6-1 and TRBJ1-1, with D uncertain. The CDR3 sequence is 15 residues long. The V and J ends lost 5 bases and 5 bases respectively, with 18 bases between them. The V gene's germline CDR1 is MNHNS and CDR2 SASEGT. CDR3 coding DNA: TGTGCCAGCAGTCAGCCCACGTCCCTTGGGACTGAAGCTTTCTTT. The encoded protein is CASSQPTSLGTEAFF.

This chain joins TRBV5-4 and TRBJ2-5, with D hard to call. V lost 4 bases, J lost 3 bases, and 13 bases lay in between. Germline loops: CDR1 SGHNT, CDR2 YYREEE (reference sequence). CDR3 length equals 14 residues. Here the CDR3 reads CASSTPRHEETQYF. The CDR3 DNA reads TGTGCCAGCAGCACTCCGAGACACGAAGAGACCCAGTACTTC.

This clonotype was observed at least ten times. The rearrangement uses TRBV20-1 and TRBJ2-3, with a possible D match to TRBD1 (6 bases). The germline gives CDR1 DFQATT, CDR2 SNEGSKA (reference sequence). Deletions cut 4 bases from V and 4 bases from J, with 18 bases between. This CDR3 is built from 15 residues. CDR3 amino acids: CSATKPLTGADTQYF. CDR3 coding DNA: TGCAGTGCTACCAAACCCCTGACAGGAGCAGATACGCAGTATTTT.

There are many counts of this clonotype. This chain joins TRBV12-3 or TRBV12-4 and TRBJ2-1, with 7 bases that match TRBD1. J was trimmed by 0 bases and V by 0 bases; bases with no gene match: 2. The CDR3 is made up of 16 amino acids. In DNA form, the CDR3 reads TGTGCCAGCAGTTTAGCGACAGGGAGCTCCTACAATGAGCAGTTCTTC. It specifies CASSLATGSSYNEQFF.

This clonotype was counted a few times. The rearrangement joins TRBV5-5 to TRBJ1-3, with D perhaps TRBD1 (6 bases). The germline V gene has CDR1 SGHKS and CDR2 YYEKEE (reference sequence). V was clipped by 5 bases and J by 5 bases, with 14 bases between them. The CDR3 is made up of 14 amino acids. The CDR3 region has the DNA TGTGCCAGCAGTTCCCAGGGGTATAGAAACACCATATATTTT. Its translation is CASSSQGYRNTIYF.

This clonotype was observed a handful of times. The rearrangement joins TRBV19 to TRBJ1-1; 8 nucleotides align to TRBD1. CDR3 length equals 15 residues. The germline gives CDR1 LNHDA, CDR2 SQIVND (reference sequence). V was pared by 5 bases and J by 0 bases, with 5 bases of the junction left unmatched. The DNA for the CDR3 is TGTGCCAGTAGTGTCCGGGACAGGTTGAACACTGAAGCTTTCTTT. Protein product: CASSVRDRLNTEAFF.

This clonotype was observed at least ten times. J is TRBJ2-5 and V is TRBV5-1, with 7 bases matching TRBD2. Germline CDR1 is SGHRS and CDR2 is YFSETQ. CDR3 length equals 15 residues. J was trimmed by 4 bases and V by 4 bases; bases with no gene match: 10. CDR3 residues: CASSLRASGGETQYF. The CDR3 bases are TGCGCCAGCAGCCTCAGAGCTAGCGGTGGAGAGACCCAGTACTTC.

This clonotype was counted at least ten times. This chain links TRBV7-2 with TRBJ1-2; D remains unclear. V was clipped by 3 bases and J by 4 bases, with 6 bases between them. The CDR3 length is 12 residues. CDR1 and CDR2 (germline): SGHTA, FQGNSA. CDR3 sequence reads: CASSFGLYGYTF. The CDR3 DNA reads TGTGCCAGCAGCTTCGGCCTCTATGGCTACACCTTC.

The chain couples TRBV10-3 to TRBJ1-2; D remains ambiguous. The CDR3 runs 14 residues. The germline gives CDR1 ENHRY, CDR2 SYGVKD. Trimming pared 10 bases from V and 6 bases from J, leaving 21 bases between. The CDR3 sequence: CATRDDLGWDGYTF. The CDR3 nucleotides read TGTGCCACCCGGGATGATTTAGGTTGGGATGGCTACACCTTC.

The CDR3: CASSHELGGPNTEAFF. The CDR3 DNA reads as TGTGCCAGCAGCCACGAATTAGGGGGCCCGAACACTGAAGCTTTCTTT. V is TRBV7-9 and J is TRBJ1-1, with 7 bases fitting TRBD1. Germline V CDR1 and CDR2: SEHNR, FQNEAQ (reference sequence). The CDR3 has 16 residues. V lost 5 bases, J lost 1 base, and 10 bases stayed unmatched.

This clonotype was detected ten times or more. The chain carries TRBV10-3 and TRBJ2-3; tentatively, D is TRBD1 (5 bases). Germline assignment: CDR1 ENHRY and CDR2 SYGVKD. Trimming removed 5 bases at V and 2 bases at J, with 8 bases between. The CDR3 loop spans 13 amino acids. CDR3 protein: CAISLRDTDTQYF. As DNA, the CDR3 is TGTGCCATCAGTCTCAGGGACACAGATACGCAGTATTTT.

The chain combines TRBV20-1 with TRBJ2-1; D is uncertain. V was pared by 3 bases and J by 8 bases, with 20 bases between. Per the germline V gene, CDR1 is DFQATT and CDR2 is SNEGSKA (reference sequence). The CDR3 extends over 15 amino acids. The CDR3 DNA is TGCAGTGCTAGGCCTAGGGTCGGTTTCGTCGATGAGCAGTTCTTC. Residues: CSARPRVGFVDEQFF.

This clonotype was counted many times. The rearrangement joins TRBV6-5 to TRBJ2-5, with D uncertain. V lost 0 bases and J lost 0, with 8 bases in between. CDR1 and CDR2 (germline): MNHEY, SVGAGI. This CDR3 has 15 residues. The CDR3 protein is CASSYSIGYQETQYF. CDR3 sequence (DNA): TGTGCCAGCAGTTACTCGATCGGATACCAAGAGACCCAGTACTTC.

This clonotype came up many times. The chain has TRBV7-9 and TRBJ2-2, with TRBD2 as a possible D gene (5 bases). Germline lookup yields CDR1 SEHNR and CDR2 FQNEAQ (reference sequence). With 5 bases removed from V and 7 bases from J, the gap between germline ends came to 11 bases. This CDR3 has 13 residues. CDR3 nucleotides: TGTGCCAGCAGCGCCCGGGAATACGGGGAGCTGTTTTTT. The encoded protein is CASSAREYGELFF.